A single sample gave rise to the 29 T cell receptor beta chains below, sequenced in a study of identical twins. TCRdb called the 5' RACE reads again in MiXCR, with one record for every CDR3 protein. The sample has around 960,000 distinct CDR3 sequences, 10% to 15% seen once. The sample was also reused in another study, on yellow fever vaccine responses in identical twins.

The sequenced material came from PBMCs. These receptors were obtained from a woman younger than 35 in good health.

CDR3 nucleotide sequence: TGCAGTGCTAGAGATCCCACTAGCGGGAAAATCTACGAGCAGTACTTC. Amino acid sequence: CSARDPTSGKIYEQYF. V is TRBV20-1 and J is TRBJ2-7; 10 nucleotides match TRBD2. Germline V CDR1 and CDR2: DFQATT, SNEGSKA (reference sequence). With 0 bases clipped from V and 3 bases from J, the junction kept 8 bases outside the gene matches. The CDR3 length is 16 residues.

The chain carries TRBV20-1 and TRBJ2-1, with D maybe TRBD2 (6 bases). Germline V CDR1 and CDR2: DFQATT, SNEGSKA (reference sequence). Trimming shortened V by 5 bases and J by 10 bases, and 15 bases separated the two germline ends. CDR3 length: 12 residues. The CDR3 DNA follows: TGCAGTGCTTGTACTAGGAGGGGAGAGCAGTTCTTC. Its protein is CSACTRRGEQFF.

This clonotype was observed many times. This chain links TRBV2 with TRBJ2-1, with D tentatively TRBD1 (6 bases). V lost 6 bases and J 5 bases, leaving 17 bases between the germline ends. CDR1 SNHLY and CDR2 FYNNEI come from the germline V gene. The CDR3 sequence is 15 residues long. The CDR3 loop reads CASSHRDISNNEQFF. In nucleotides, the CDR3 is TGTGCCAGCAGCCACCGGGACATCTCTAACAATGAGCAGTTCTTC.

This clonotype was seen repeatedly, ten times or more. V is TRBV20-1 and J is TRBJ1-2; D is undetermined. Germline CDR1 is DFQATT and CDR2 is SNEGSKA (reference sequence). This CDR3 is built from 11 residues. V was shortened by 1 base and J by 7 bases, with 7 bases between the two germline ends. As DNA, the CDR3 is TGCAGTGCTAGAGGGTACTTTGGCTACACCTTC. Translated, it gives CSARGYFGYTF.

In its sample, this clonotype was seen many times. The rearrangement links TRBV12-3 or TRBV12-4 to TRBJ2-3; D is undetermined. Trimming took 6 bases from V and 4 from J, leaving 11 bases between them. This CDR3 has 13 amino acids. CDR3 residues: CASSQDRADTQYF. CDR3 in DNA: TGTGCCAGCAGCCAAGATCGCGCAGATACGCAGTATTTT.

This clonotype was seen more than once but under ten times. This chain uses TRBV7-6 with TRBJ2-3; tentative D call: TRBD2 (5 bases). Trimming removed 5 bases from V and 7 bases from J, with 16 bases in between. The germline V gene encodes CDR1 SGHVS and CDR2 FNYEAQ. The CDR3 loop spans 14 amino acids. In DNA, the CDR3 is TGTGCCAGCAGCCCACGTCTAGCTTTGAATACGCAGTATTTT. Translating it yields CASSPRLALNTQYF.

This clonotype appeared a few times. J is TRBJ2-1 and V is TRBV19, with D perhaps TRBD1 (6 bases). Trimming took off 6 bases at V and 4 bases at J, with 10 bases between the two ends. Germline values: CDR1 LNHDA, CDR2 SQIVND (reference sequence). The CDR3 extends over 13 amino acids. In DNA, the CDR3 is TGTGCCAGTAGCGGGACACCTTACAATGAGCAGTTCTTC. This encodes CASSGTPYNEQFF.

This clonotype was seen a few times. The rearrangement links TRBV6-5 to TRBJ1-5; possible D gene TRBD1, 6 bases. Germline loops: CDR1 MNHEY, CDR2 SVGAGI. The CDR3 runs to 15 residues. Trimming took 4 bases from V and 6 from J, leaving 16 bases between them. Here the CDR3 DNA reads TGTGCCAGCAGTTCCACCTCAGGGGTGTCTCAGCCCCAGCATTTT. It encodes CASSSTSGVSQPQHF.

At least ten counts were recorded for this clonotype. The CDR3: CAISESGRGREKLFF. The DNA of the CDR3 is TGTGCCATCAGTGAGTCCGGCAGGGGTAGAGAAAAACTGTTTTTT. This rearrangement joins TRBV10-3 to TRBJ1-4; D possibly corresponds to TRBD1 (6 bases). The CDR3 is 15 residues long. V lost 0 bases, J lost 8 bases, and 13 bases lay in between. The germline V gene encodes CDR1 ENHRY and CDR2 SYGVKD.

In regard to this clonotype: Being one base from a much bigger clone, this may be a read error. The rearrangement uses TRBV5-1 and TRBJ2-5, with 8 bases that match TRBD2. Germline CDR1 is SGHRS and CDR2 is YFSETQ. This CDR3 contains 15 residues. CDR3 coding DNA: TGCGTCAGCAGCTCCCTAACTAGCGGACAAGAGACCCAGTACTTC. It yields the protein CVSSSLTSGQETQYF.

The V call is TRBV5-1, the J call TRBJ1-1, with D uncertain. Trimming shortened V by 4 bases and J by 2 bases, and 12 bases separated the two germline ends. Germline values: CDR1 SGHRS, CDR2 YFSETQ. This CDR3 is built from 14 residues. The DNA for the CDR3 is TGCGCCAGCAGCGAGGTGGGGATAAACACTGAAGCTTTCTTT. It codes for CASSEVGINTEAFF.

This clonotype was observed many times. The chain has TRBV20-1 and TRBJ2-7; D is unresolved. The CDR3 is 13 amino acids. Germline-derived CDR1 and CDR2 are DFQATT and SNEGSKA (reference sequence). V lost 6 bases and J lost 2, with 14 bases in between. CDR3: CSACPGPTYEQYV. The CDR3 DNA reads TGCAGTGCGTGCCCCGGACCTACCTACGAGCAGTACGTC.

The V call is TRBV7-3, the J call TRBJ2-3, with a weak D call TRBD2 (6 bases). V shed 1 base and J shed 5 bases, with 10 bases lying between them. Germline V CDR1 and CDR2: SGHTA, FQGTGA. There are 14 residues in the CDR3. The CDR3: CASSLNGRVDTQYF. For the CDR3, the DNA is TGTGCCAGCAGCTTAAACGGGAGAGTAGATACGCAGTATTTT.

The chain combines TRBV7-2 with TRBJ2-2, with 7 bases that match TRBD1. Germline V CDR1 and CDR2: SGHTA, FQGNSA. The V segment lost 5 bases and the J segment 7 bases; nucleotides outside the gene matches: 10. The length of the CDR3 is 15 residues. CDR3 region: CASSPRQGPVGELFF. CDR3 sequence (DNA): TGTGCCAGCAGCCCTCGACAGGGCCCTGTCGGGGAGCTGTTTTTT.

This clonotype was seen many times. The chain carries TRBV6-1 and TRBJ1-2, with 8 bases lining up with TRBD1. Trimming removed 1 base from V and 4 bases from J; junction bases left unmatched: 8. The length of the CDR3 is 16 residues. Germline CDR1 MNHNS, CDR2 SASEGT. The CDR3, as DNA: TGTGCCAGCAGTGAAGGGACAGGGAACGGAATCTATGGCTACACCTTC. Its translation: CASSEGTGNGIYGYTF.

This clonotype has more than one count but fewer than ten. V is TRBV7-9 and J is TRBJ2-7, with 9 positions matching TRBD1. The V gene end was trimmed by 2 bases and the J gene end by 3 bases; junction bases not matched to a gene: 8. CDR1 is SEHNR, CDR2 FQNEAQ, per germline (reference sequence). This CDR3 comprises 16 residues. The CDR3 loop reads CASSLTSGQGYYEQYV. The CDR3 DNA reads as TGTGCCAGCAGCTTAACCTCCGGACAGGGGTACTACGAGCAGTACGTC.

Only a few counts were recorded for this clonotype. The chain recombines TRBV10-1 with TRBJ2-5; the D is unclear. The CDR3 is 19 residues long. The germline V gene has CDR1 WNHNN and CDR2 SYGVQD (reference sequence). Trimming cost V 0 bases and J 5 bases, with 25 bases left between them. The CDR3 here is CASSESWWLKGLKVETQYF. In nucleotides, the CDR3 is TGCGCCAGCAGTGAGTCATGGTGGCTGAAGGGTCTAAAGGTGGAGACCCAGTACTTC.

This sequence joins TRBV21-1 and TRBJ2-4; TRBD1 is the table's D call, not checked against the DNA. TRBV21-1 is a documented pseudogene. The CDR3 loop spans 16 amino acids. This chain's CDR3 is CASSKGTGRAKNIQYF. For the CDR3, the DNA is TGTGCCAGCAGCAAAGGGACAGGTAGAGCCAAAAACATTCAGTACTTC.

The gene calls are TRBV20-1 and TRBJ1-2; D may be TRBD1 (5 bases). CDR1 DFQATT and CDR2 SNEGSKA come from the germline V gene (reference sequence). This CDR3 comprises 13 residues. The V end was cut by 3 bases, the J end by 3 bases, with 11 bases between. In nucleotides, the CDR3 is TGCAGTGCTAGGTTCAGGGACCACTATGGCTACACCTTC. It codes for CSARFRDHYGYTF.

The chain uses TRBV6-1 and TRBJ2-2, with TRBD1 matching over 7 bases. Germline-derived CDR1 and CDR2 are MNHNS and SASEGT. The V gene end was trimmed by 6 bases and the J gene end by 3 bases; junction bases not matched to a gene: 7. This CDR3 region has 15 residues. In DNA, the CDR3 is TGTGCCAGCAGCGCCGGGGACAGATACACCGGGGAGCTGTTTTTT. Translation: CASSAGDRYTGELFF.

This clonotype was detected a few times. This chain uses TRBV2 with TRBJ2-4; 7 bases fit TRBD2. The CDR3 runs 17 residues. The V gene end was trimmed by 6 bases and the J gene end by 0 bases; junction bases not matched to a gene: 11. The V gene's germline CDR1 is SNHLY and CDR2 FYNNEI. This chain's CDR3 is CASRGRADSSAKNIQYF. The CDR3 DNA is TGTGCCAGCAGAGGGAGGGCGGACTCCTCAGCCAAAAACATTCAGTACTTC.

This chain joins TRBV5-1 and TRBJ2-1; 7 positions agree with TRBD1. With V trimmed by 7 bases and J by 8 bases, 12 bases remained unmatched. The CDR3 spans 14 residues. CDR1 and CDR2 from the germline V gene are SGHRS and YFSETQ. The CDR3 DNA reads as TGCGCCAGCGGCGCCCTGACAGGGTCCGATGAGCAGTTCTTC. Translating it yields CASGALTGSDEQFF.

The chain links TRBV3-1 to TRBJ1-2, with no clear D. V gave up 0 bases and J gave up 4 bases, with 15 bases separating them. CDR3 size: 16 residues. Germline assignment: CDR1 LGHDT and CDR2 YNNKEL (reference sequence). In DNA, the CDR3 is TGTGCCAGCAGCCAAGAAAGCGGAACAGCGATCTATGGCTACACCTTC. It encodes CASSQESGTAIYGYTF.

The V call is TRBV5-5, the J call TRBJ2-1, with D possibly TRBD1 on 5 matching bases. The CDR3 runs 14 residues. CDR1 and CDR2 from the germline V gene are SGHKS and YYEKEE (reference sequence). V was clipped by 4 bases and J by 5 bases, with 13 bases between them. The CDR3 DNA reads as TGTGCCAGCAGCCGTCCAATGGACAACAATGAGCAGTTCTTC. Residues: CASSRPMDNNEQFF.

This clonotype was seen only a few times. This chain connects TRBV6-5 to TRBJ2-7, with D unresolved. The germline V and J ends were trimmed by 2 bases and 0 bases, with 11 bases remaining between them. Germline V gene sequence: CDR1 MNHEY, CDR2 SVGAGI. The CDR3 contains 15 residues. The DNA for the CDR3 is TGTGCCAGCAGTTACGGCCCTCCTAGCTCCTACGAGCAGTACGTC. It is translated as CASSYGPPSSYEQYV.

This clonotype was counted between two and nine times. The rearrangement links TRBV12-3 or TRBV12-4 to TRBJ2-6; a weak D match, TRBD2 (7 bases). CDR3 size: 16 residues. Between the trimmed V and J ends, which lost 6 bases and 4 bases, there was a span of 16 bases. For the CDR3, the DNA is TGTGCCAGCAGGCCGGCCAGGGGACTAGGGGCCAACGTCCTGACTTTC. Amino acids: CASRPARGLGANVLTF.

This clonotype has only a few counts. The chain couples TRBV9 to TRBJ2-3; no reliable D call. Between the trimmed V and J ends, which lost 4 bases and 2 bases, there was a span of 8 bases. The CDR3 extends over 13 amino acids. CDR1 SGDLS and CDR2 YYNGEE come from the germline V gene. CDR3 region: CASSPDVTDTQYF. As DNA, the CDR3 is TGTGCCAGCAGCCCGGACGTCACAGATACGCAGTATTTT.

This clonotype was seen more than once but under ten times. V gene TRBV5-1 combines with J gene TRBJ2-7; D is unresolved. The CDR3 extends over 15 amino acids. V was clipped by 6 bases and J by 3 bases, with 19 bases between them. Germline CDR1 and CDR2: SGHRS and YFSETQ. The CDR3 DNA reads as TGCGCCAGCACCCCGTCGGCCGCTGTGGACTACGAGCAGTACGTC. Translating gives CASTPSAAVDYEQYV.

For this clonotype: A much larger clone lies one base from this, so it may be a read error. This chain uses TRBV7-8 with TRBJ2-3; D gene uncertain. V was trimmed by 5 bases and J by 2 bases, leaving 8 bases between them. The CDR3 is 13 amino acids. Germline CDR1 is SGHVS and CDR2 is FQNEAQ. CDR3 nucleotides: TGTGCCAGCAGCGGGTTGATCACAGATACGCAGTATTTT. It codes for CASSGLITDTQYF. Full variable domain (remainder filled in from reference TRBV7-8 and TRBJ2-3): GAGVSQSPRYKVAKRGQDVALRCDPISGHVSLFWYQQALGQGPEFLTYFQNEAQLDKSGLPSDRFFAERPEGSVSTLKIQRTQQEDSAVYLCASSGLITDTQYFGPGTRLTVL.